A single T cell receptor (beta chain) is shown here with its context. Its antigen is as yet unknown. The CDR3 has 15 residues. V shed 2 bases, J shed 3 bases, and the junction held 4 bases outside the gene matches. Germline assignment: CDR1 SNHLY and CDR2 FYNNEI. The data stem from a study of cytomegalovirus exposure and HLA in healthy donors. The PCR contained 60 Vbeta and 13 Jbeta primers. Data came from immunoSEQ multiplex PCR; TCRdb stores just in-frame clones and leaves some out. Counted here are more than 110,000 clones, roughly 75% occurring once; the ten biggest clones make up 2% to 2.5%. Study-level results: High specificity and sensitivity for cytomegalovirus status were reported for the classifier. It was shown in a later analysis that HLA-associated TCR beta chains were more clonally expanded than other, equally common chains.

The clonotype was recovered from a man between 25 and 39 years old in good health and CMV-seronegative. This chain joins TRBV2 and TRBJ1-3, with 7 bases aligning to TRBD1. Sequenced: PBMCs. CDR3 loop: CASSESTGVGNTIYF. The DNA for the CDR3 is TGTGCCAGCAGTGAAAGTACAGGGGTTGGAAACACCATATATTTT. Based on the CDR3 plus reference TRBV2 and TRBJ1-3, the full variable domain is EPEVTQTPSHQVTQMGQEVILRCVPISNHLYFYWYRQILGQKVEFLVSFYNNEISEKSEIFDDQFSVERPDGSNFTLKIRSTKLEDSAMYFCASSESTGVGNTIYFGEGSWLTVV.